These 29 T cell receptor beta chains were all obtained from the same sample, sequenced in a study of blood T cell repertoires in COVID-19. Clones were sequenced by immunoSEQ multiplex PCR, and TCRdb holds only the in-frame ones, with some missing. Of approximately 250,000 clones listed, around 80% were seen once; the top ten hold 1.4%. What was sequenced was peripheral blood. Receptors originate from a woman aged 40 to 50 who had recovered from COVID-19.

CDR3 region: CASSQRALQGCRPLNIQYF. CDR3 nucleotides: TGTGCCAGCAGCCAACGCGCGCTACAGGGGTGCAGACCCCTGAACATTCAGTACTTC. The chain joins TRBV3-1 (or the pseudogene TRBV3-2) to TRBJ2-4, with TRBD1 matching 7 bases. The germline gives CDR1 LGHDT, CDR2 YNNKEL (reference sequence). Unmatched junction bases numbered 20, after V lost 2 bases and J lost 7 bases. The CDR3 has 19 residues.

V usage is TRBV18 and J usage is TRBJ1-6, with D maybe TRBD1 (5 bases). The germline V gene encodes CDR1 KGHSH and CDR2 LQKENI. This CDR3 region has 16 residues. Between the trimmed V and J ends, which lost 3 bases and 0 bases, there was a span of 9 bases. CDR3 loop: CASSPTDNSYNSPLHF. CDR3 nucleotide sequence: TGTGCCAGCTCACCGACAGACAACTCCTATAATTCACCCCTCCACTTT.

The rearrangement uses TRBV2 and TRBJ2-3, with no clear D. The CDR3 has 15 residues. Trimming removed 7 bases at V and 0 bases at J, with 14 bases between. The germline gives CDR1 SNHLY, CDR2 FYNNEI. CDR3 protein: CASNRGQISTDTQYF. DNA for the CDR3: TGTGCCAGCAATCGTGGCCAGATAAGCACAGATACGCAGTATTTT. Looking up the rest from reference TRBV2 and TRBJ2-3 gives the full variable domain: EPEVTQTPSHQVTQMGQEVILRCVPISNHLYFYWYRQILGQKVEFLVSFYNNEISEKSEIFDDQFSVERPDGSNFTLKIRSTKLEDSAMYFCASNRGQISTDTQYFGPGTRLTVL.

This clone has just a few counts. J is TRBJ1-1 and V is TRBV5-1; D is uncertain. The V and J ends lost 1 base and 0 bases respectively, with 10 bases between them. This CDR3 comprises 15 residues. Germline CDR1 SGHRS, CDR2 YFSETQ. The CDR3 here is CASSLMGQLNTEAFF. The DNA for the CDR3 is TGCGCCAGCAGCTTGATGGGCCAGCTGAACACTGAAGCTTTCTTT.

This chain uses TRBV14 with TRBJ1-4; D is unresolved. Germline CDR1 reads SGHDN; CDR2 reads FVKESK. The CDR3 contains 12 residues. V was trimmed by 0 bases and J by 10 bases, leaving 6 bases between them. CDR3 DNA: TGTGCCAGCAGCCAAGATAGACTAAAACTGTTTTTT. This encodes CASSQDRLKLFF.

This chain joins TRBV10-3 and TRBJ1-2, with D possibly TRBD1 on 6 matching bases. CDR3 size: 19 residues. CDR1 and CDR2 (germline): ENHRY, SYGVKD. Trimming took off 3 bases at V and 0 bases at J, with 23 bases between the two ends. The CDR3 protein is CAISDLPTRVGASNYGYTF. CDR3 DNA: TGTGCCATCAGTGACCTTCCTACGCGGGTGGGGGCCTCTAACTATGGCTACACCTTC.

The CDR3, as DNA: TGTGCCAGCAGCTTACTCGCTACCAACACCGGGGAGCTGTTTTTT. It codes for CASSLLATNTGELFF. V is TRBV7-2 and J is TRBJ2-2; D remains unclear. The germline gives CDR1 SGHTA, CDR2 FQGNSA. The CDR3 extends over 15 amino acids. Trimming shortened V by 2 bases and J by 2 bases, and 9 bases separated the two germline ends. Variable domain in full (rest from reference TRBV7-2 and TRBJ2-2): GAGVSQSPSNKVTEKGKDVELRCDPISGHTALYWYRQSLGQGLEFLIYFQGNSAPDKSGLPSDRFSAERTGGSVSTLTIQRTQQEDSAVYLCASSLLATNTGELFFGEGSRLTVL.

This clone was found a few times. V is TRBV7-6 and J is TRBJ1-5; D is ambiguous. The CDR3 sequence is 14 residues long. The germline CDR1 and CDR2 sequences are SGHVS and FNYEAQ. Trimming took off 5 bases at V and 0 bases at J, with 8 bases between the two ends. CDR3 amino acids: CASSQANSNQPQHF. The CDR3 DNA reads as TGTGCCAGCAGCCAAGCCAATAGCAATCAGCCCCAGCATTTT.

The V and J genes are TRBV28 and TRBJ1-6, with D unclear. V lost 5 bases to trimming and J lost 11 bases, with 22 bases between them. The CDR3 is 16 amino acids. In germline, CDR1 is MDHEN, CDR2 SYDVKM. DNA of the CDR3: TGTGCCAGCAGTCCCCCAATGCAGGAAGCCGTTCCACCCCTCCACTTT. Translating it yields CASSPPMQEAVPPLHF.

The rearrangement joins TRBV5-1 to TRBJ1-6; tentatively, D is TRBD1 (6 bases). Trimming shortened V by 0 bases and J by 10 bases, and 17 bases separated the two germline ends. CDR3 length equals 16 residues. Germline loops: CDR1 SGHRS, CDR2 YFSETQ. CDR3 loop: CASSLGAPGVESPLHF. The CDR3 nucleotides read TGCGCCAGCAGCTTGGGAGCTCCAGGGGTGGAATCACCCCTCCACTTT.

This chain joins TRBV19 and TRBJ2-4; 7 bases match TRBD2. Germline V gene sequence: CDR1 LNHDA, CDR2 SQIVND (reference sequence). The CDR3 loop spans 13 amino acids. V lost 6 bases to trimming and J lost 9 bases; unmatched junction nucleotides: 8. CDR3 in amino acids: CASRKGGVAIQYF. As DNA, the CDR3 is TGTGCCAGTAGAAAGGGAGGGGTCGCCATTCAGTACTTC.

Turning to this clone: At one boundary the junction diverges from the germline segment, which might be a read error. CDR3 residues: CASSSRTGGHF. CDR3 coding DNA: TGTGCCAGCAGCTCCCGGACGGGCGGGCACTTC. J is TRBJ2-5 and V is TRBV7-9; D perhaps matches TRBD2 (5 bases). From germline, CDR1 is SEHNR and CDR2 FQNEAQ (reference sequence). The CDR3 spans 11 residues.

The rearrangement joins TRBV5-6 to TRBJ1-3; D gene uncertain. The germline V gene encodes CDR1 SGHDT and CDR2 YYEEEE. With 3 bases removed from V and 0 bases from J, the gap between germline ends came to 16 bases. This CDR3 is 17 amino acids long. This CDR3 reads CASSSLEENLSGNTIYF. The DNA for the CDR3 is TGTGCCAGCAGCTCGCTTGAGGAGAATCTCTCTGGAAACACCATATATTTT.

The chain is built from TRBV24-1 and TRBJ2-5, with a weak D call TRBD1 (5 bases). The CDR3 spans 16 residues. In germline, CDR1 is KGHDR, CDR2 SFDVKD. Trimming shortened V by 5 bases and J by 1 base, and 16 bases separated the two germline ends. CDR3: CATSVPDSYLQETQYF. In DNA form, the CDR3 reads TGTGCCACCAGTGTCCCCGACAGTTACCTCCAAGAGACCCAGTACTTC.

This chain uses TRBV11-3 with TRBJ2-2; TRBD2 might be the D (7 bases). The CDR3 runs to 14 residues. The V gene's germline CDR1 is SGHNT and CDR2 YENEEA. V lost 11 bases and J lost 7, with 20 bases in between. CDR3 region: CASRGRGAGGELFF. In nucleotides, the CDR3 is TGTGCCTCCCGGGGCCGGGGGGCGGGCGGGGAGCTGTTTTTT.

The gene calls are TRBV14 and TRBJ2-1; 8 bases agree with TRBD1. The CDR3 contains 14 residues. Trimming cost V 4 bases and J 7 bases; bases outside gene matches: 6. In germline, CDR1 is SGHDN, CDR2 FVKESK. Here the CDR3 reads CASSPNQGANEQFF. The CDR3 DNA follows: TGTGCCAGCAGCCCGAACCAGGGGGCTAATGAGCAGTTCTTC.

J is TRBJ2-7 and V is TRBV7-2; 12 bases align to TRBD2. Looked up from germline, CDR1 is SGHTA and CDR2 is FQGNSA. CDR3 length: 15 residues. J was trimmed by 9 bases and V by 4 bases; bases with no gene match: 10. In DNA form, the CDR3 reads TGTGCCAGCAGCTCCCTAGCGGGGGGGCCAGGACGGCAGTACTTC. Residues: CASSSLAGGPGRQYF.

This clone was counted ten times or more. V gene TRBV5-6 combines with J gene TRBJ2-5, with D maybe TRBD1 (5 bases). The germline V and J ends were trimmed by 1 base and 0 bases, with 13 bases remaining between them. The CDR3 is made up of 16 amino acids. The germline gives CDR1 SGHDT, CDR2 YYEEEE. This CDR3 reads CASSLLAGFHQETQYF. CDR3 nucleotides: TGTGCCAGCAGCTTGTTGGCAGGGTTTCACCAAGAGACCCAGTACTTC.

The V call is TRBV4-1, the J call TRBJ2-7; possible D gene TRBD1, 6 bases. V lost 0 bases and J lost 2, with 11 bases in between. Germline loops: CDR1 MGHRA, CDR2 YSYEKL. The CDR3 length is 15 residues. The CDR3 DNA is TGCGCCAGCAGCCAAGATGGGGCAGGGGCCTACGAGCAGTACTTC. The encoded protein is CASSQDGAGAYEQYF.

The J gene is TRBJ1-1, the V gene TRBV10-3, with a possible D match to TRBD1 (6 bases). Germline values: CDR1 ENHRY, CDR2 SYGVKD. CDR3 size: 14 residues. The ends were cut back, 0 bases at V and 10 bases at J, with 15 bases in the middle. Written as DNA, the CDR3 is TGTGCCATCAGTGAGTCGAGTATTGGACAGTTAGCTTTCTTT. Protein sequence: CAISESSIGQLAFF.

The J gene is TRBJ2-1, the V gene TRBV6-4, with TRBD2 matching 11 bases. The CDR3 consists of 16 residues. V gave up 6 bases and J gave up 0 bases; unmatched junction bases: 4. Germline assignment: CDR1 MRHNA and CDR2 SNTAGT. DNA for the CDR3: TGTGCCAGCAGCCGTAGCGGGGGGGGCTCCTACAATGAGCAGTTCTTC. It translates to CASSRSGGGSYNEQFF.

This chain uses TRBV14 with TRBJ1-4, with D tentatively TRBD1 (5 bases). This CDR3 has 16 amino acids. Trimming left V 5 bases short and J 3 bases short, with 16 bases between. CDR1 and CDR2 (germline): SGHDN, FVKESK. DNA of the CDR3: TGTGCCAGCAGCTTCTTGGTCAGGGAAGCTAATGAAAAACTGTTTTTT. This encodes CASSFLVREANEKLFF.

In its sample, this clone was seen a few times. The J gene is TRBJ1-5, the V gene TRBV19; 9 bases fit TRBD1. V trimming: 2 bases; J trimming: 11 bases; junction bases outside the gene matches: 10. This CDR3 has 15 amino acids. From germline, CDR1 is LNHDA and CDR2 SQIVND (reference sequence). CDR3 sequence: CASSIMGQGQLAQHF. Here the CDR3 DNA reads TGTGCCAGTAGTATAATGGGACAGGGACAATTGGCCCAGCATTTT.

This clone was picked up a small number of times. The chain recombines TRBV18 with TRBJ1-2, with 7 bases lining up with TRBD1. J was trimmed by 6 bases and V by 3 bases; bases with no gene match: 10. CDR3 length: 15 residues. Germline V gives CDR1 KGHSH, CDR2 LQKENI. CDR3 sequence (DNA): TGTGCCAGCTCACCCTCTGTGACAGGGACCAATGGCTACACCTTC. This gives the protein CASSPSVTGTNGYTF. Combining the CDR3 with reference TRBV18 and TRBJ1-2 gives the whole variable domain NAGVMQNPRHLVRRRGQEARLRCSPMKGHSHVYWYRQLPEEGLKFMVYLQKENIIDESGMPKERFSAEFPKEGPSILRIQQVVRGDSAAYFCASSPSVTGTNGYTFGSGTRLTVV.

This sequence joins TRBV18 and TRBJ2-7, with TRBD1 identical over 7 bases. The length of the CDR3 is 16 residues. Germline CDR1 reads KGHSH; CDR2 reads LQKENI. The trim removed 1 base at V and 5 bases at J, leaving 11 bases unmatched. The CDR3 bases are TGTGCCAGCTCACCACTGCGACAGGGTCTGGGACACGAGCAGTACTTC. Its protein product is CASSPLRQGLGHEQYF.

This chain connects TRBV15 to TRBJ1-2, with unresolved D. The CDR3 length is 14 residues. The V gene lost 0 bases and the J gene lost 8 bases, with 13 bases spanning the gap. Germline loops: CDR1 LNHNV, CDR2 YYDKDF (reference sequence). CDR3 in amino acids: CATSRDQTGWGYTF. The DNA of the CDR3 is TGTGCCACCAGCAGAGATCAGACGGGGTGGGGCTACACCTTC.

This clone was observed once. The V and J genes are TRBV6-5 and TRBJ2-1; the match to TRBD1 covers 8 bases. There are 15 residues in the CDR3. After removal of 6 bases from V and 1 base from J, the junction contained 5 bases not matched to a gene. CDR1 MNHEY and CDR2 SVGAGI come from the germline V gene. CDR3 loop: CASSRQGISYNEQFF. The CDR3, as DNA: TGTGCCAGCAGCCGACAGGGGATTTCCTACAATGAGCAGTTCTTC.

This clone was seen only once. The chain is built from TRBV6-5 and TRBJ2-6; maybe TRBD1 (6 bases). The germline V gene has CDR1 MNHEY and CDR2 SVGAGI. This CDR3 spans 14 amino acids. V lost 5 bases to trimming and J lost 1 base, with 6 bases between them. CDR3 sequence (DNA): TGTGCCAGCAGTACAGGGTCTGGGGCCAACGTCCTGACTTTC. Protein: CASSTGSGANVLTF.

The V call is TRBV2, the J call TRBJ1-1, with 8 bases that match TRBD1. Trimming at V came to 5 bases and at J to 1 base, leaving 6 bases not matched to a gene. This CDR3 comprises 15 residues. Per the germline V gene, CDR1 is SNHLY and CDR2 is FYNNEI. The CDR3 region has the DNA TGTGCCAGCAGTCAGCAGGGGGCGCAGAACACTGAAGCTTTCTTT. Translated, it gives CASSQQGAQNTEAFF. Complete variable domain (other parts from reference TRBV2 and TRBJ1-1): EPEVTQTPSHQVTQMGQEVILRCVPISNHLYFYWYRQILGQKVEFLVSFYNNEISEKSEIFDDQFSVERPDGSNFTLKIRSTKLEDSAMYFCASSQQGAQNTEAFFGQGTRLTVV.